Included here is one T cell receptor (beta chain) sequence, with context. Its target is unknown. The data belong to a study of CD8+ T cells in alopecia areata. Germline values: CDR1 SGDLS, CDR2 YYNGEE. The CDR3 has 13 amino acids. V was shortened by 4 bases and J by 8 bases, with 15 bases between the two germline ends. Sequencing used cDNA as its template, made by extracting RNA and reverse transcribing it. Data came from immunoSEQ multiplex PCR; TCRdb stores just in-frame clones and leaves some out. The repertoire holds about 110,000 clones, approximately 50% seen once, with roughly 25% in the top ten. Findings and limits, study-wide: Clonality exceeded that of normal scalp in lesional scalp, most notably in alopecia totalis/universalis.

This TCR was sampled from a human donor with alopecia areata. V gene TRBV9 combines with J gene TRBJ1-2; no clear D. Sequencing input: NKG2D-low CD8+ T cells sorted from blood. CDR3 residues: CASSLRVSQGYTF. The CDR3 bases are TGTGCCAGCAGCCTACGAGTGAGCCAAGGCTACACCTTC.